These T cell receptor beta chains were read from a single sample in a study of T cells in narcolepsy. The table came from immunoSEQ multiplex PCR; TCRdb's copy has only in-frame clones and leaves some out. Counted here are about 25,000 clones, 85% occurring once; the ten biggest clones make up approximately 1.3%. Sequencing was done on a sample of CD45RA- memory CD4+ T cells from PBMCs. The source is a human donor with narcolepsy. Each CDR3 is given with its conserved first and last residue. D genes are given only for firm matches. Size values are once, few and many counts, or a class for expanded clones, and some rows have none.

TRBJ1-2,TRBV7-2,.,15,.,CASSLARGGESGYTF,TGTGCCAGCAGCTTAGCGCGAGGGGGTGAAAGTGGCTACACCTTC
TRBJ1-2,TRBV9,.,16,.,CASSRGSFGTNYGYTF,TGTGCCAGCAGCCGAGGGTCCTTTGGGACTAACTATGGCTACACCTTC
TRBJ2-7,TRBV30,.,13,.,CAWIGRVDDEQYF,TGTGCCTGGATAGGCAGGGTTGACGACGAGCAGTACTTC
TRBJ1-1,TRBV19,.,16,.,CASSFLVGDKNTEAFF,TGTGCCAGTAGTTTCCTCGTGGGGGACAAGAACACTGAAGCTTTCTTT
TRBJ2-5,TRBV7-2,.,11,TRBD2,CASSPLAGLYF,TGTGCCAGCAGCCCACTAGCGGGTTTGTACTTC
TRBJ2-1,TRBV7-6,.,15,.,CASSLGGGPENEQFF,TGTGCCAGCAGCTTAGGGGGGGGGCCAGAGAATGAGCAGTTCTTC
TRBJ2-7,TRBV19,few,16,.,CASSPGIQKLSYEQYF,TGTGCCAGTAGTCCAGGGATTCAAAAATTGTCCTACGAGCAGTACTTC
TRBJ2-7,TRBV19,once,15,.,CASSISDFLSYEQYF,TGTGCCAGTAGTATATCGGACTTTCTCTCCTACGAGCAGTACTTC
TRBJ2-1,TRBV11-3,.,13,.,CASSLDLSDEQFF,TGTGCCAGCAGCTTAGATCTATCTGATGAGCAGTTCTTC
TRBJ1-6,TRBV21-1,.,15,.,CASTQGGDKNSPLHF,TGTGCCAGCACCCAGGGAGGGGATAAGAATTCACCCCTCCACTTT
TRBJ2-7,TRBV10-3,once,14,TRBD2,CAISGGLDSGEQYF,TGTGCCATCAGTGGGGGACTAGACTCGGGCGAGCAGTACTTC
TRBJ1-4,TRBV9,.,16,TRBD1,CASSAGDRGTGEKLFF,TGTGCCAGCAGCGCCGGGGACAGGGGGACCGGTGAAAAACTGTTTTTT
TRBJ2-2,TRBV11-2,.,13,.,CASSPQVSGELFF,TGTGCCAGCAGCCCCCAGGTCTCCGGGGAGCTGTTTTTT
TRBJ2-1,TRBV9,.,16,TRBD2,CASSVAPGTKYNEQFF,TGTGCCAGCAGCGTAGCTCCAGGGACTAAATACAATGAGCAGTTCTTC
TRBJ2-3,TRBV7-3,.,14,TRBD1,CASSSGQGADTQYF,TGTGCCAGCAGCTCGGGACAGGGGGCAGATACGCAGTATTTT
TRBJ2-1,TRBV6-4,few,15,.,CASSQYPSSYNEQFF,TGTGCCAGCAGTCAATATCCGAGCTCCTACAATGAGCAGTTCTTC
TRBJ1-1,TRBV2,.,18,.,CASSESPIDPRWNTEAFF,TGTGCCAGCAGTGAATCCCCTATTGATCCCCGGTGGAACACTGAAGCTTTCTTT
TRBJ1-5,TRBV19,.,14,TRBD1,CATSGTDSNQPQHF,TGTGCCACCTCAGGGACAGATAGCAATCAGCCCCAGCATTTT
TRBJ2-3,TRBV4-1,.,17,TRBD2,CASSQETSGRVADTQYF,TGCGCCAGCAGCCAAGAGACTAGCGGGAGAGTTGCAGATACGCAGTATTTT
TRBJ2-1,TRBV19,few,15,TRBD1,CASRDPGQGKDEQFF,TGTGCCAGTAGGGACCCGGGACAGGGTAAGGATGAGCAGTTCTTC
TRBJ2-1,TRBV10-3,.,13,TRBD1,CAIRGQVNNEQFF,TGTGCCATCAGAGGACAGGTGAACAATGAGCAGTTCTTC
TRBJ1-2,TRBV29-1,.,17,TRBD1,CSVENRGRGQGLYGYTF,TGCAGCGTTGAAAACAGGGGGCGCGGACAGGGACTTTATGGCTACACCTTC
TRBJ2-1,TRBV12-2,.,18,.,CASRFRREGPGTYNEQFF,TGTGCAAGTCGCTTCCGACGGGAGGGCCCTGGGACCTACAATGAGCAGTTCTTC
TRBJ2-5,TRBV5-1,.,18,.,CASSLAPSPSSFQETQYF,TGCGCCAGCAGCTTGGCTCCCTCTCCTAGCTCCTTCCAAGAGACCCAGTACTTC
TRBJ2-1,TRBV7-9,.,13,TRBD1,CASSPRDSNEQFF,TGTGCCAGCAGCCCACGGGACAGCAATGAGCAGTTCTTC
TRBJ1-5,TRBV19,.,13,.,CASSIQKNQPQHF,TGTGCCAGTAGTATTCAGAAAAATCAGCCCCAGCATTTT
TRBJ2-1,TRBV27,.,16,TRBD1,CASRRGGTGVIYEQFF,TGTGCCAGCAGAAGGGGAGGGACAGGGGTTATCTATGAGCAGTTCTTC
TRBJ2-7,TRBV27,.,14,.,CASSQQDWSDEQYF,TGTGCCAGCAGCCAACAAGACTGGTCTGACGAGCAGTACTTC
TRBJ2-7,TRBV5-1,.,18,TRBD2,CASSLGGGRPIGSYEQYF,TGCGCCAGCAGCTTGGGTGGCGGGAGGCCCATAGGCTCCTACGAGCAGTACTTC
TRBJ2-3,TRBV7-3,once,15,.,CASSQTGWGTDTQYF,TGTGCCAGCAGCCAAACCGGGTGGGGCACAGATACGCAGTATTTT
TRBJ2-1,TRBV14,.,16,TRBD2,CASSQLAGGRVHEQFF,TGTGCCAGCAGCCAACTAGCGGGAGGCAGGGTGCATGAGCAGTTCTTC
TRBJ1-4,TRBV6-5,.,14,.,CASSSGWGGEKLFF,TGTGCCAGCAGTTCGGGGTGGGGTGGTGAAAAACTGTTTTTT
TRBJ2-5,TRBV19,once,14,.,CASSSLTLQETQYF,TGTGCCAGTAGTAGCCTGACACTTCAAGAGACCCAGTACTTC
TRBJ2-2,TRBV7-8,.,17,TRBD2,CASSLAGTSGPPGELFF,TGTGCCAGCAGCTTAGCCGGGACTAGCGGGCCCCCCGGGGAGCTGTTTTTT
TRBJ2-3,TRBV30,.,15,TRBD2,CAWSVLAGGGDTQYF,TGTGCCTGGAGTGTACTAGCGGGAGGCGGAGATACGCAGTATTTT
TRBJ2-1,TRBV11-2,few,12,.,CASSSLRNEQFF,TGTGCCAGCAGCTCCCTCCGGAATGAGCAGTTCTTC
TRBJ1-2,TRBV7-6,.,19,TRBD1,CASSLAGGGQGHLNYGYTF,TGTGCCAGCAGCTTAGCGGGAGGCGGACAGGGGCACCTTAACTATGGCTACACCTTC
TRBJ2-1,TRBV19,.,17,.,CASSPLPKLFSYNEQFF,TGTGCCAGTAGTCCCCTCCCCAAGCTGTTCTCCTACAATGAGCAGTTCTTC